In its sample, the clone carrying this TCR beta chain was seen once. What it recognizes is unknown. This record belongs to a study of beta chain features in type 1 diabetes. All of the isolated RNA was reverse transcribed, so expressed TCRB transcripts were sequenced. Profiled with immunoSEQ multiplex PCR; TCRdb holds only in-frame clones, not every one. The table has approximately 470,000 clones, roughly 31% seen once. Study-level findings and limits: The naive, central memory and Treg TCRB repertoires of patients appeared to be more similar to one another than those of healthy donors.

Between the trimmed V and J ends, which lost 1 base and 3 bases, there was a span of 10 bases. Germline-derived CDR1 and CDR2 are LNHNV and YYDKDF (reference sequence). The CDR3 loop spans 15 amino acids. The sample was naive CD4+ T cells from blood. This TCR was recovered from a man younger than 35 in good health. This chain joins TRBV15 and TRBJ1-5; D gene uncertain. The CDR3 reads CATSRGSRDNQPQHF. The CDR3 DNA reads as TGTGCCACCAGCAGAGGGTCAAGGGACAATCAGCCCCAGCATTTT.